This T cell receptor (beta chain) was observed in a study of HIV-infected patients and healthy controls. In TCRdb, the 5' RACE reads were re-called with MiXCR into one record per CDR3 protein. The sample has some 67,000 distinct CDR3 sequences; about a sixth are singletons. V was pared by 5 bases and J by 2 bases, with 9 bases of the junction left unmatched. This CDR3 has 18 amino acids. CDR1 MNHEY and CDR2 SVGEGT come from the germline V gene. Sequenced: CD4+ T cells from blood. This chain joins TRBV6-2 or TRBV6-3 and TRBJ2-3; 14 bases are a match to TRBD2. This clonotype originated in a human donor in good health. CDR3 DNA sequence: TGTGCCAGCAGTGTGCAAGGACTAGCGGGGGGCATCACAGATACGCAGTATTTT. It translates to CASSVQGLAGGITDTQYF.